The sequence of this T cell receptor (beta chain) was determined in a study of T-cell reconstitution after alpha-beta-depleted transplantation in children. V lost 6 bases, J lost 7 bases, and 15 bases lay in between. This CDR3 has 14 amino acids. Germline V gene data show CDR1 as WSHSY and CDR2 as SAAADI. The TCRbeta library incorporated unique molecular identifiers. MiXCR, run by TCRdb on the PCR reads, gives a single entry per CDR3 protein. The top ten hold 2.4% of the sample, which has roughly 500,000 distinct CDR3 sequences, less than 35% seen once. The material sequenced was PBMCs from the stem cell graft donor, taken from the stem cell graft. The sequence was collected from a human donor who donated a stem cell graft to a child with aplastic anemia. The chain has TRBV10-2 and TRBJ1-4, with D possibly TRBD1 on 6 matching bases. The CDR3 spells CASSLRGASEKLFF. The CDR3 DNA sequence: TGCGCCAGCAGCCTTCGGGGGGCCAGTGAAAAACTGTTTTTT.